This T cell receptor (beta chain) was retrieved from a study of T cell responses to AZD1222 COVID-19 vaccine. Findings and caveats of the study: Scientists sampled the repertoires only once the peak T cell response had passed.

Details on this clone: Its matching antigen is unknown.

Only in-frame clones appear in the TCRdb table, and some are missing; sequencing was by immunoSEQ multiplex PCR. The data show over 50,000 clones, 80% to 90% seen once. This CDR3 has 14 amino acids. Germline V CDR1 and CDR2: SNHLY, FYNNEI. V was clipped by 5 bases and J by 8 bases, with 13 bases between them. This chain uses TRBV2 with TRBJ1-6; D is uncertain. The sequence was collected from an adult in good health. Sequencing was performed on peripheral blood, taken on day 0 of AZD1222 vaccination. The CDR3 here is CASSLDGRDSPLHF. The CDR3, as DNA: TGTGCCAGCAGTTTAGATGGGAGGGATTCACCCCTCCACTTT.